Each of the 26 T cell receptor beta chains below was sequenced from the same sample in a study of T cells in Graves' hyperthyroidism and ophthalmopathy. Regions amplified from RNA transcripts were the TCR beta CDR3 regions. HTBI primers were used for first-round RT-PCR of the TCR CDR3. TCRdb re-derived calls from the multiplex PCR reads in MiXCR, one entry per CDR3 protein. The sample shows 300,000 or so distinct CDR3 sequences, 15% to 20% of them seen only once. The specimen was blood. The source is a woman aged 45-65 years with Graves' hyperthyroidism.

This clonotype has a count of ten or more. This sequence joins TRBV10-3 and TRBJ1-2; 7 positions match TRBD1. V lost 10 bases, J lost 6 bases, and 5 bases stayed unmatched. The CDR3 is made up of 11 amino acids. Germline-derived CDR1 and CDR2 are ENHRY and SYGVKD. The CDR3 DNA reads TGTGCCACTTCAGGGGGAGATGGCTACACCTTC. Its translation is CATSGGDGYTF.

This clonotype was observed at least ten times. Here the CDR3 reads CASSPGQGVTYEQYF. CDR3 nucleotide sequence: TGTGCCAGCAGCCCTGGACAGGGGGTAACCTACGAGCAGTACTTC. This chain connects TRBV7-6 to TRBJ2-7; 10 nucleotides agree with TRBD1. V lost 5 bases to trimming and J lost 2 bases; unmatched junction nucleotides: 6. The CDR3 is 15 residues long. From germline, CDR1 is SGHVS and CDR2 FNYEAQ.

The rearrangement uses TRBV6-1 and TRBJ2-3; D is unclear. V lost 4 bases, J lost 0 bases, and 8 bases lay in between. This CDR3 has 14 amino acids. Germline V gene data show CDR1 as MNHNS and CDR2 as SASEGT. In DNA form, the CDR3 reads TGTGCCAGCAGTGTAGACTTTAGCACAGATACGCAGTATTTT. Translation: CASSVDFSTDTQYF.

This clonotype was counted many times. V is TRBV24-1 and J is TRBJ2-3, with 12 bases aligning to TRBD2. CDR1 and CDR2 from the germline V gene are KGHDR and SFDVKD. This CDR3 is 15 amino acids long. Germline trimming cut 5 bases from V and 4 bases from J; bases unmatched to any gene: 3. DNA of the CDR3: TGTGCCACCAGTGCCGGACTAGCGGGATCAGATACGCAGTATTTT. Its translation: CATSAGLAGSDTQYF.

This clonotype was found a few times. The genes are TRBV3-1 and TRBJ1-1; no clear D. This CDR3 comprises 14 residues. From germline, CDR1 is LGHDT and CDR2 YNNKEL (reference sequence). The V end lost 3 bases, the J end lost 6 bases, and 14 bases lay between the germline ends. In DNA, the CDR3 is TGTGCCAGCAGCCAGGGCTCCTCACACCCTGAAGCTTTCTTT. It is translated as CASSQGSSHPEAFF.

This clonotype has more than one count but fewer than ten. The V gene is TRBV20-1, the J gene TRBJ2-7, with a possible D match to TRBD2 (5 bases). The CDR3 has 14 residues. CDR1 and CDR2 from the germline V gene are DFQATT and SNEGSKA (reference sequence). V lost 3 bases and J lost 6, with 18 bases in between. The CDR3, as DNA: TGCAGTGCTAGTCCAAGCGGAGCCTCGGGCGAGCAGTACTTC. Its translation: CSASPSGASGEQYF.

On this clonotype: A much larger clone lies a single base off, so this may be a read error. This chain connects TRBV4-1 to TRBJ2-7; 7 nucleotides match TRBD2. Germline V CDR1 and CDR2: MGHRA, YSYEKL. The CDR3 has 15 residues. The CDR3 region is CASGQGAAGSYEQYF. The CDR3 DNA reads as TGCGCCAGCGGCCAAGGAGCAGCGGGGTCCTACGAGCAGTACTTC.

This clonotype was recorded at least ten times. The chain uses TRBV18 and TRBJ1-4; D uncertain. The CDR3 is 14 amino acids. CDR1 KGHSH and CDR2 LQKENI come from the germline V gene. The V gene lost 3 bases and the J gene lost 3 bases, with 8 bases spanning the gap. CDR3 DNA sequence: TGTGCCAGCTCACCCGGGTCTGCTAATGAAAAACTGTTTTTT. Translation: CASSPGSANEKLFF. Supplemented by reference TRBV18 and TRBJ1-4, the full variable domain reads NAGVMQNPRHLVRRRGQEARLRCSPMKGHSHVYWYRQLPEEGLKFMVYLQKENIIDESGMPKERFSAEFPKEGPSILRIQQVVRGDSAAYFCASSPGSANEKLFFGSGTQLSVL.

The V and J genes are TRBV4-1 and TRBJ2-1; D perhaps matches TRBD2 (6 bases). This CDR3 is 17 amino acids long. Trimming took off 4 bases at V and 0 bases at J, with 16 bases between the two ends. Looked up from germline, CDR1 is MGHRA and CDR2 is YSYEKL. The CDR3 DNA sequence: TGCGCCAGCAGCCCTCGTGTAGCGGCTTACTCCTACAATGAGCAGTTCTTC. It codes for CASSPRVAAYSYNEQFF.

V is TRBV6-4 and J is TRBJ2-2; TRBD2 aligns across 11 bases. Germline loops: CDR1 MRHNA, CDR2 SNTAGT. The trim removed 5 bases at V and 1 base at J, leaving 3 bases unmatched. The CDR3 covers 16 residues. The DNA of the CDR3 is TGTGCCAGCAGTAGACTAGCGGGGATGAACACCGGGGAGCTGTTTTTT. Protein: CASSRLAGMNTGELFF.

The sample holds many counts of this clonotype. V is TRBV6-1 and J is TRBJ2-5; D may correspond to TRBD1 or TRBD2 (5 bases each). There are 14 residues in the CDR3. Germline CDR1 MNHNS, CDR2 SASEGT. The V end was cut by 8 bases, the J end by 5 bases, with 18 bases between. The CDR3 nucleotides are TGTGCCAGCTCCAGGGAGCGCTTTAGGGAGACCCAGTACTTC. Translating it yields CASSRERFRETQYF.

This clonotype has more than one count but fewer than ten. This chain connects TRBV5-1 to TRBJ1-5; D may be TRBD1 (5 bases). Trimming pared 3 bases from V and 2 bases from J, leaving 9 bases between. Germline V gives CDR1 SGHRS, CDR2 YFSETQ. The length of the CDR3 is 14 residues. The CDR3: CASSSGGGNQPQHF. CDR3 nucleotide sequence: TGCGCCAGCAGCTCCGGGGGGGGCAATCAGCCCCAGCATTTT.

The genes are TRBV12-3 or TRBV12-4 and TRBJ1-1; D gene ambiguous. This CDR3 has 14 amino acids. V lost 6 bases and J 6 bases, leaving 17 bases between the germline ends. DNA for the CDR3: TGTGCCAGCAGAGACCCTATGGCAAACGCTGAAGCTTTCTTT. It is translated as CASRDPMANAEAFF.

This clonotype was seen repeatedly, ten times or more. The V call is TRBV18, the J call TRBJ2-7, with D perhaps matching TRBD2 (5 bases). CDR3 size: 13 residues. Germline V gives CDR1 KGHSH, CDR2 LQKENI. V was shortened by 4 bases and J by 3 bases, with 10 bases between the two germline ends. CDR3 protein: CASSRGDYYEQYF. The DNA for the CDR3 is TGTGCCAGCTCACGGGGAGACTACTACGAGCAGTACTTC.

In this sample, this clonotype turned up a few times. The V call is TRBV27, the J call TRBJ2-1; D uncertain. CDR3 length: 15 amino acids. V lost 3 bases, J lost 6 bases, and 15 bases lay in between. Germline V gene sequence: CDR1 MNHEY, CDR2 SMNVEV (reference sequence). Written as DNA, the CDR3 is TGTGCCAGCAGTTTGGTGGAGTTCCTTCGCAATGAGCAGTTCTTC. Translating it yields CASSLVEFLRNEQFF.

The chain has TRBV20-1 and TRBJ2-1; D is perhaps TRBD2 (6 bases). V was trimmed by 5 bases and J by 14 bases, leaving 19 bases between them. Germline CDR1 reads DFQATT; CDR2 reads SNEGSKA (reference sequence). The CDR3 runs 12 residues. CDR3 protein: CSAAPGLLSEFF. DNA for the CDR3: TGCAGTGCTGCGCCGGGACTCCTAAGCGAGTTCTTC.

This clonotype has a count of ten or more. The chain has TRBV20-1 and TRBJ2-7; no reliable D call. The germline gives CDR1 DFQATT, CDR2 SNEGSKA (reference sequence). The ends were cut back, 1 base at V and 1 base at J, with 11 bases in the middle. This CDR3 has 14 residues. The CDR3 reads CSARAVRQSYEQYF. As DNA, the CDR3 is TGCAGTGCTAGAGCGGTGAGGCAGTCCTACGAGCAGTACTTC.

This clonotype was seen a few times. The chain joins TRBV5-1 to TRBJ2-4; D is possibly TRBD1 (5 bases). Germline values: CDR1 SGHRS, CDR2 YFSETQ. The CDR3 is 15 amino acids. V lost 0 bases to trimming and J lost 1 base, with 8 bases between them. The CDR3 is CASSLAPGAKNIQYF. Written as DNA, the CDR3 is TGCGCCAGCAGCTTGGCCCCAGGGGCCAAAAACATTCAGTACTTC.

This clonotype was recorded many times. The rearrangement links TRBV27 to TRBJ2-7; D might be TRBD1 (5 bases). Germline V gene data show CDR1 as MNHEY and CDR2 as SMNVEV (reference sequence). This CDR3 is built from 15 residues. Trimming cost V 3 bases and J 0 bases, with 12 bases left between them. The CDR3: CASSFRGRVSYEQYF. The CDR3 region has the DNA TGTGCCAGCAGTTTTCGTGGCAGGGTCTCCTACGAGCAGTACTTC.

Ten or more counts support this clonotype. The V and J genes are TRBV30 and TRBJ1-1; 7 bases match TRBD1. Germline CDR1 is GTSNPN and CDR2 is SVGIG (reference sequence). V gave up 5 bases and J gave up 5 bases; unmatched junction bases: 5. This CDR3 has 12 amino acids. The CDR3 region is CAWDRVGTEAFF. The CDR3, as DNA: TGTGCCTGGGACAGGGTTGGGACTGAAGCTTTCTTT.

The chain combines TRBV15 with TRBJ2-1; D is possibly TRBD2 (5 bases). Per germline, CDR1 LNHNV and CDR2 YYDKDF (reference sequence). V lost 1 base, J lost 9 bases, and 10 bases lay in between. The CDR3 runs 13 residues. CDR3 in amino acids: CATSRGPSIEQFF. As DNA, the CDR3 is TGTGCCACCAGCAGAGGCCCTAGCATTGAGCAGTTCTTC. The whole variable domain, remainder taken from reference TRBV15 and TRBJ2-1, is DAMVIQNPRYQVTQFGKPVTLSCSQTLNHNVMYWYQQKSSQAPKLLFHYYDKDFNNEADTPDNFQSRRPNTSFCFLDIRSPGLGDTAMYLCATSRGPSIEQFFGPGTRLTVL.

The chain employs TRBV5-1 and TRBJ2-1; D gene ambiguous. Germline V CDR1 and CDR2: SGHRS, YFSETQ. Trimming left V 7 bases short and J 4 bases short, with 12 bases between. The CDR3 loop spans 13 amino acids. CDR3 nucleotides: TGCGCCAGCTTTGTGAACGGGTACAATGAGCAGTTCTTC. Protein product: CASFVNGYNEQFF.

As to this clonotype: A much more abundant neighbour one base away suggests this may be a read error. The V gene is TRBV6-1, the J gene TRBJ2-5; D is unresolved. The germline gives CDR1 MNHNS, CDR2 SASEGT. CDR3 length equals 16 residues. The CDR3: CASSEAMGSPQETRYF. The CDR3 DNA sequence: TGTGCCAGCAGTGAAGCTATGGGCAGCCCCCAAGAGACCCGGTACTTC.

This clonotype occurred a few times. The chain has TRBV27 and TRBJ2-1; TRBD2 is a possible D gene (7 bases). V was clipped by 5 bases and J by 9 bases, with 20 bases between them. Germline CDR1 reads MNHEY; CDR2 reads SMNVEV (reference sequence). The CDR3 length is 15 residues. Here the CDR3 DNA reads TGTGCCAGCAGTCCAACGGGGGGCCCGGTTCTTGAGCAGTTCTTC. Residues: CASSPTGGPVLEQFF.

This clonotype was recorded a few times. This chain joins TRBV7-6 and TRBJ2-1, with a tentative D call TRBD1 (6 bases). The V gene's germline CDR1 is SGHVS and CDR2 FNYEAQ. V was trimmed by 1 base and J by 10 bases, leaving 23 bases between them. This CDR3 comprises 17 residues. The chain's CDR3 is CASSLGFGWQGSGEQFF. The CDR3 DNA sequence: TGTGCCAGCAGCTTAGGATTCGGTTGGCAGGGGAGTGGGGAGCAGTTCTTC.

Remarks on this clonotype: With a much larger clone just one base away, this may be a read error. This chain uses TRBV20-1 with TRBJ2-7, with 8 bases matching TRBD1. The tail of the sequence fits TRBJ2-1 better, so the J call may be wrong. There are 14 residues in the CDR3. Germline-derived CDR1 and CDR2 are DFQATT and SNEGSKA (reference sequence). As DNA, the CDR3 is TGCAGTGCTAGGGGGACAGGTGACGCGTACGAGCAGTTCTTC. Protein sequence: CSARGTGDAYEQFF.